The 28 T cell receptor beta chains below were found in one sample sequenced in a study of shared T cell receptors in the human thymus. Measured with immunoSEQ multiplex PCR; TCRdb has only the in-frame clones, and not every one. The table shows 63,000 or so clones, with nearly 95% occurring only once. The material sequenced was thymocytes. These receptors came from a human donor.

The chain recombines TRBV6-4 with TRBJ1-2; perhaps TRBD1 as D (6 bases). This CDR3 has 14 residues. Germline loops: CDR1 MRHNA, CDR2 SNTAGT. Trimming took off 6 bases at V and 2 bases at J, with 13 bases between the two ends. The CDR3 sequence is CASREDGTNYGYTF. CDR3 in DNA: TGTGCCAGCAGAGAGGACGGGACAAACTATGGCTACACCTTC.

This clone was recorded once. The chain employs TRBV5-4 and TRBJ1-3; D unresolved. CDR1 SGHNT and CDR2 YYREEE come from the germline V gene (reference sequence). Between the trimmed V and J ends, which lost 3 bases and 4 bases, there was a span of 17 bases. The CDR3 has 16 amino acids. The CDR3 nucleotides read TGTGCCAGCAGCTCCGATGGGGTTAGGGTCGGAAACACCATATATTTT. It is translated as CASSSDGVRVGNTIYF.

The rearrangement uses TRBV4-1 and TRBJ2-5; 9 nucleotides agree with TRBD2. V lost 0 bases to trimming and J lost 6 bases; unmatched junction nucleotides: 14. Looked up from germline, CDR1 is MGHRA and CDR2 is YSYEKL. CDR3 length equals 18 residues. CDR3 DNA: TGCGCCAGCAGCCAAGAGGGATGTCTGAGCGGGGGGTTGAAGACCCAGTACTTC. It is translated as CASSQEGCLSGGLKTQYF.

The chain has TRBV18 and TRBJ2-2; 9 bases match TRBD1. This CDR3 comprises 17 residues. CDR1 KGHSH and CDR2 LQKENI come from the germline V gene. The trim removed 3 bases at V and 2 bases at J, leaving 7 bases unmatched. The CDR3 loop reads CASSPSSGQGNTGELFF. CDR3 DNA sequence: TGTGCCAGCTCACCCAGTTCGGGACAGGGAAACACCGGGGAGCTGTTTTTT.

This chain links TRBV6-5 with TRBJ2-7; tentative D call: TRBD2 (6 bases). Trimming took 6 bases from V and 3 from J, leaving 18 bases between them. From germline, CDR1 is MNHEY and CDR2 SVGAGI. The CDR3 is 15 amino acids. CDR3 in amino acids: CASRRDPWRGYEQYF. The CDR3, as DNA: TGTGCCAGCAGACGGGACCCATGGCGGGGCTACGAGCAGTACTTC.

The gene calls are TRBV9 and TRBJ2-1; 15 bases match TRBD2. Germline lookup yields CDR1 SGDLS and CDR2 YYNGEE. This CDR3 comprises 17 residues. With V trimmed by 4 bases and J by 5 bases, 7 bases remained unmatched. CDR3 region: CASSPGTSGGWDNEQFF. The CDR3 DNA follows: TGTGCCAGCAGCCCTGGGACTAGCGGGGGGTGGGACAATGAGCAGTTCTTC.

This rearrangement joins TRBV4-1 to TRBJ2-3, with 7 bases matching TRBD2. V lost 1 base and J lost 5; bases outside the gene matches: 12. Per germline, CDR1 MGHRA and CDR2 YSYEKL. The CDR3 sequence is 17 residues long. CDR3 amino acids: CASSQGGAGDLGDTQYF. CDR3 sequence (DNA): TGCGCCAGCAGCCAAGGAGGGGCGGGGGACCTGGGAGATACGCAGTATTTT.

The V and J genes are TRBV28 and TRBJ1-5; 7 nucleotides line up with TRBD1. The CDR3 spans 19 residues. The V and J ends lost 1 base and 0 bases, in that order; junction bases with no gene match: 12. CDR1 and CDR2 from the germline V gene are MDHEN and SYDVKM. This CDR3 reads CASSLSVPQTGHSNQPQHF. The CDR3 bases are TGTGCCAGCAGTTTATCCGTCCCCCAGACAGGGCATAGCAATCAGCCCCAGCATTTT.

This sequence joins TRBV5-1 and TRBJ2-5; 13 bases fit TRBD2. The CDR3 spans 19 residues. Germline V gene data show CDR1 as SGHRS and CDR2 as YFSETQ. The J segment lost 0 bases and the V segment lost 3 bases, leaving 11 bases of the junction unmatched. In nucleotides, the CDR3 is TGCGCCAGCAGCTGCCCTCCTGGGACTAGCGGGGAACACCAAGAGACCCAGTACTTC. Amino acid sequence: CASSCPPGTSGEHQETQYF.

The gene calls are TRBV5-1 and TRBJ2-2; D remains ambiguous. The CDR3 runs 11 residues. The V and J ends lost 2 bases and 6 bases respectively, with 2 bases between them. CDR1 and CDR2 (germline): SGHRS, YFSETQ. The CDR3 is CASSFPGELFF. The DNA for the CDR3 is TGCGCCAGCAGCTTTCCCGGGGAGCTGTTTTTT. The full variable domain, rest sourced from reference TRBV5-1 and TRBJ2-2, is KAGVTQTPRYLIKTRGQQVTLSCSPISGHRSVSWYQQTPGQGLQFLFEYFSETQRNKGNFPGRFSGRQFSNSRSEMNVSTLELGDSALYLCASSFPGELFFGEGSRLTVL.

The chain links TRBV4-2 to TRBJ2-1, with unresolved D. Germline V CDR1 and CDR2: LGHNA, YNFKEQ. Trimming stripped 6 bases from V and 0 bases from J, with 27 bases between. CDR3 size: 20 residues. The chain's CDR3 is CASSAPFPSSYSRSYNEQFF. The CDR3 bases are TGTGCCAGCAGTGCACCGTTCCCGAGCTCCTACTCGCGCTCCTACAATGAGCAGTTCTTC.

This chain connects TRBV14 to TRBJ2-1; tentatively, D is TRBD2 (6 bases). Trimming stripped 3 bases from V and 10 bases from J, with 10 bases between. The CDR3 spans 12 residues. Germline assignment: CDR1 SGHDN and CDR2 FVKESK. This chain's CDR3 is CASSHVGREQFF. The CDR3 DNA reads as TGTGCCAGCAGCCACGTTGGGAGGGAGCAGTTCTTC.

As concerns this clone: Germline is not matched at one junction end, which may reflect a read error. V usage is TRBV6-6 and J usage is TRBJ1-5; D is undetermined. This CDR3 has 9 amino acids. Germline V CDR1 and CDR2: MNHNY, SVGAGI (reference sequence). Written as DNA, the CDR3 is TGTGCCAGCAGTTACGGATGGGGTTTT. Its protein product is CASSYGWGF.

The gene calls are TRBV7-9 and TRBJ2-3, with D perhaps TRBD1 (6 bases). The CDR3 consists of 16 residues. The V end was cut by 2 bases, the J end by 1 base, with 13 bases between. Germline values: CDR1 SEHNR, CDR2 FQNEAQ (reference sequence). DNA for the CDR3: TGTGCCAGCAGCTTAAATGGGGGCGCAGGCACAGATACGCAGTATTTT. Its protein is CASSLNGGAGTDTQYF.

In DNA, the CDR3 is TGTGCCAGCAGTTTCGGGGGGCGACAGGATACGCAGTATTTT. Protein sequence: CASSFGGRQDTQYF. This sequence joins TRBV27 and TRBJ2-3; a possible D gene is TRBD2 (7 bases). The CDR3 has 14 amino acids. The V end was cut by 3 bases, the J end by 6 bases, with 13 bases between. Per germline, CDR1 MNHEY and CDR2 SMNVEV (reference sequence).

This chain uses TRBV28 with TRBJ1-1, with 7 bases lining up with TRBD1. Trimming at V came to 3 bases and at J to 3 bases, leaving 4 bases not matched to a gene. The CDR3 is made up of 14 amino acids. CDR1 MDHEN and CDR2 SYDVKM come from the germline V gene. The CDR3 is CASSFRGRDTEAFF. The CDR3 DNA reads as TGTGCCAGCAGTTTCAGGGGGAGAGACACTGAAGCTTTCTTT.

Of note for this clone: Other nucleotide sequences from this sample produce the same CDR3. V and J are TRBV14 and TRBJ1-2; 8 bases align to TRBD1. Trimming took 0 bases from V and 7 from J; bases not matched to a gene: 10. Germline CDR1 is SGHDN and CDR2 is FVKESK. The CDR3 loop spans 16 amino acids. The CDR3 DNA reads TGTGCCAGCAGCCAAGATCGTATTGCAGGGGGCTTTGGCTACACCTTC. Amino acid sequence: CASSQDRIAGGFGYTF.

The chain is built from TRBV6-6 and TRBJ1-5; D is unclear. Germline CDR1 and CDR2: MNHNY and SVGAGI (reference sequence). The CDR3 spans 14 residues. The V end was cut by 3 bases, the J end by 4 bases, with 10 bases between. The CDR3, as DNA: TGTGCCAGCAGTTATCAGGAAATTAATCAGCCCCAGCATTTT. Translation: CASSYQEINQPQHF.

The genes are TRBV14 and TRBJ2-7, with D uncertain. The CDR3 covers 17 residues. Germline CDR1 reads SGHDN; CDR2 reads FVKESK. Trimming pared 5 bases from V and 0 bases from J, leaving 20 bases between. The DNA of the CDR3 is TGTGCCAGCAGCACAACACTGGAGTCAGGAAGCTCCTACGAGCAGTACTTC. It codes for CASSTTLESGSSYEQYF.

V is TRBV5-4 and J is TRBJ2-3, with 13 bases identical to TRBD2. With 1 base clipped from V and 3 bases from J, the junction kept 2 bases outside the gene matches. This CDR3 region has 16 residues. Germline CDR1 is SGHNT and CDR2 is YYREEE (reference sequence). The CDR3 protein is CASSLTSGGATDTQYF. The CDR3 DNA is TGTGCCAGCAGCTTGACTAGCGGGGGGGCAACAGATACGCAGTATTTT.

The chain couples TRBV6-5 to TRBJ1-6, with 7 bases matching TRBD1. The CDR3 is 14 amino acids. Per germline, CDR1 MNHEY and CDR2 SVGAGI. V was pared by 7 bases and J by 13 bases, with 13 bases of the junction left unmatched. CDR3 protein: CASTTRQGSGPLHF. CDR3 coding DNA: TGTGCCAGCACCACCAGACAGGGCAGCGGCCCCCTCCACTTT.

V gene TRBV7-8 combines with J gene TRBJ2-1, with 7 bases fitting TRBD1. V shed 4 bases and J 2 bases; nucleotides not matched to a gene: 11. The CDR3 runs 17 residues. Germline CDR1 SGHVS, CDR2 FQNEAQ. The CDR3 DNA reads TGTGCCAGCAGCTCCGATCAGCAGGGGGTAACCTACAATGAGCAGTTCTTC. Encoded protein: CASSSDQQGVTYNEQFF.

The chain recombines TRBV12-5 with TRBJ1-1; D is perhaps TRBD1 (6 bases). The CDR3 is made up of 16 amino acids. The ends were cut back, 0 bases at V and 4 bases at J, with 15 bases in the middle. Per germline, CDR1 LGHNT and CDR2 FRNRAP. Here the CDR3 DNA reads TGTGCTAGTGGTTTGGTATCAGGGGTATCAAGCACTGAAGCTTTCTTT. Translation gives CASGLVSGVSSTEAFF. Full variable domain (rest looked up from reference TRBV12-5 and TRBJ1-1): DARVTQTPRHKVTEMGQEVTMRCQPILGHNTVFWYRQTMMQGLELLAYFRNRAPLDDSGMPKDRFSAEMPDATLATLKIQPSEPRDSAVYFCASGLVSGVSSTEAFFGQGTRLTVV.

V and J are TRBV5-1 and TRBJ1-5; D uncertain. The CDR3 sequence is 16 residues long. V was cut by 1 base and J by 0 bases, with 11 bases left in between. Looked up from germline, CDR1 is SGHRS and CDR2 is YFSETQ. The CDR3 region has the DNA TGCGCCAGCAGCTTGTGGGGAGATGATAGCAATCAGCCCCAGCATTTT. The encoded protein is CASSLWGDDSNQPQHF.

The genes are TRBV4-3 and TRBJ1-6; maybe TRBD1 (5 bases). The germline V gene has CDR1 LGHNA and CDR2 YSLEER. This CDR3 region has 19 residues. Trimming took off 0 bases at V and 8 bases at J, with 23 bases between the two ends. CDR3 sequence reads: CASSQDSIREDIHYSPLHF. The CDR3 nucleotides are TGCGCCAGCAGCCAAGATTCAATACGTGAGGACATCCATTATTCACCCCTCCACTTT.

J is TRBJ2-2 and V is TRBV5-1; TRBD1 aligns across 11 bases. After removal of 0 bases from V and 3 bases from J, the junction contained 10 bases not matched to a gene. In germline, CDR1 is SGHRS, CDR2 YFSETQ. The CDR3 contains 19 residues. The CDR3 bases are TGCGCCAGCAGCTTGGCAGGACAGGGGGCGAGGATGTACACCGGGGAGCTGTTTTTT. Translated: CASSLAGQGARMYTGELFF.

Only one count was recorded for this clone. V and J are TRBV4-1 and TRBJ1-4; tentative D call: TRBD1 (5 bases). From germline, CDR1 is MGHRA and CDR2 YSYEKL. The CDR3 has 15 residues. The V gene lost 3 bases and the J gene lost 10 bases, with 18 bases spanning the gap. DNA of the CDR3: TGCGCCAGCAGCCACAATGGCGGGGGATTGGGAAAACTGTTTTTT. Translated: CASSHNGGGLGKLFF.

The rearrangement links TRBV19 to TRBJ1-2; a weak D match, TRBD1 (5 bases). Germline V gene data show CDR1 as LNHDA and CDR2 as SQIVND (reference sequence). V lost 7 bases and J lost 6, with 12 bases in between. The length of the CDR3 is 12 residues. Here the CDR3 reads CASKGRDNGYTF. The CDR3, as DNA: TGTGCCAGTAAGGGCAGGGATAATGGCTACACCTTC.